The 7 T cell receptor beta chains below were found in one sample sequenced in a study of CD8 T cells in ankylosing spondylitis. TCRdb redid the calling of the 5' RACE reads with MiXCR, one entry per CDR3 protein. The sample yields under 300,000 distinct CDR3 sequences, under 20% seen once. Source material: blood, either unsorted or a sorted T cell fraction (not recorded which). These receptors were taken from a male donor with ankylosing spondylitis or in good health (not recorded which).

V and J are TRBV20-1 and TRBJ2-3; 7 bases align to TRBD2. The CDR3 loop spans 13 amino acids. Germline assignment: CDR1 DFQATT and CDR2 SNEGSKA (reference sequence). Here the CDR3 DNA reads TGCAGCCAGTCTCTAGCGGACACAGATACGCAGTATTTT. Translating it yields CSQSLADTDTQYF.

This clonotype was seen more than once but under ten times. CDR3 in amino acids: CASSLGEQGRWTTDTQYF. The CDR3 nucleotides are TGTGCCAGCAGCTTAGGTGAGCAGGGGCGATGGACCACAGATACGCAGTATTTT. The chain is built from TRBV11-1 and TRBJ2-3, with D possibly being TRBD1 (6 bases). Germline V lookup: CDR1 SGHAT, CDR2 FQDESV (reference sequence). CDR3 length: 18 amino acids. V lost 1 base to trimming and J lost 2 bases, with 19 bases between them. Together with reference TRBV11-1 and TRBJ2-3, the CDR3 gives the full variable domain: EAEVAQSPRYKITEKSQAVAFWCDPISGHATLYWYRQILGQGPELLVQFQDESVVDDSQLPKDRFSAERLKGVDSTLKIQPAELGDSAMYLCASSLGEQGRWTTDTQYFGPGTRLTVL.

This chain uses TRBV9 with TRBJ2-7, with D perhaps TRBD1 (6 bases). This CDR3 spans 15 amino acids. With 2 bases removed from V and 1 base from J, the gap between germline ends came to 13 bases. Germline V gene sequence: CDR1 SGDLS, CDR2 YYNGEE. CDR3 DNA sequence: TGTGCCAGCAGCGTCGCAGGGGACGGGTCCTACGAGCAGTACTTC. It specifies CASSVAGDGSYEQYF.

This chain's CDR3 is CASSFGPGVAKNIQYF. The CDR3 nucleotides read TGTGCCAGCAGTTTTGGCCCTGGGGTTGCCAAAAACATTCAGTACTTC. The gene calls are TRBV6-5 and TRBJ2-4; D is unclear. CDR3 size: 16 residues. Germline V CDR1 and CDR2: MNHEY, SVGAGI. The germline V and J ends were trimmed by 4 bases and 1 base, with 14 bases remaining between them.

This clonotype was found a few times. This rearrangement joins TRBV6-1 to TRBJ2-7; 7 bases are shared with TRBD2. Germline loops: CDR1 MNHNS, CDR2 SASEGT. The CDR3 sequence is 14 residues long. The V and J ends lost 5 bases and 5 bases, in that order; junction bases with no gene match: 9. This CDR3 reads CASSLAARVDEQYF. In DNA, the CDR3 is TGTGCCAGCAGTCTAGCGGCCCGTGTTGACGAGCAGTACTTC.

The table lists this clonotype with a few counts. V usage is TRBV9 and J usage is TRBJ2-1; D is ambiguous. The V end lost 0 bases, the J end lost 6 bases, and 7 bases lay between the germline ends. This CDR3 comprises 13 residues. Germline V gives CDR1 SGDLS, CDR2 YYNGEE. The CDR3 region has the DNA TGTGCCAGCAGCGTAGAAAATATCAATGAGCAGTTCTTC. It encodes CASSVENINEQFF.

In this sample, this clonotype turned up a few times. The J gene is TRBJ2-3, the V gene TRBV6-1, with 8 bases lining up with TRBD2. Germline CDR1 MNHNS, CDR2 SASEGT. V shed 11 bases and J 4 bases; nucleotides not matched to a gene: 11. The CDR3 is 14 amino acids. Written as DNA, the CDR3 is TGTGCCGCCGGGGGGGAGGGGGGCCCAGATACGCAGTATTTT. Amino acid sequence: CAAGGEGGPDTQYF.